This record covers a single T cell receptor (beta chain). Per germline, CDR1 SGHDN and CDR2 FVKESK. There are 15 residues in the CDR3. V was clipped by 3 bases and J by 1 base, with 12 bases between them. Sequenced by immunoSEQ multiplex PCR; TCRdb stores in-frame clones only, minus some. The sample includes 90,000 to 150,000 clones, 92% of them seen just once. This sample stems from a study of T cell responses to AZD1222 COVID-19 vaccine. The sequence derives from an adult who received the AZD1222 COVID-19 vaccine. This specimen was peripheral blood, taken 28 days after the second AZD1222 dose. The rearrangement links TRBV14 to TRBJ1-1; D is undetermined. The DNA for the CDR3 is TGTGCCAGCAGCCAGGCACTACGGGCGAACACTGAAGCTTTCTTT. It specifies CASSQALRANTEAFF.